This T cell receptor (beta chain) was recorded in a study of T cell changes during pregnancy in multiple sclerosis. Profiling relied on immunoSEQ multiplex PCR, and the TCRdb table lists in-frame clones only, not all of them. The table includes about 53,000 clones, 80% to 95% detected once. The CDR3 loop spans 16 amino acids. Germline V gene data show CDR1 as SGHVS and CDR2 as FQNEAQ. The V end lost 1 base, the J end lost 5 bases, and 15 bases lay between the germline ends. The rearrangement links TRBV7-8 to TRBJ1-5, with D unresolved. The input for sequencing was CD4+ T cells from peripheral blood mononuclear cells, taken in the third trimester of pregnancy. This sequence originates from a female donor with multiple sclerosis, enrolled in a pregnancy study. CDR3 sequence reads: CASSLVAAYTHQPQHF. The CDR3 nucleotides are TGTGCCAGCAGCTTAGTCGCGGCATATACTCATCAGCCCCAGCATTTT.